This T cell receptor beta chain derives from a study of T cell repertoires in cytomegalovirus infection. As to this clonotype: This could be a read error, since a much larger clone is one nucleotide away.

The germline V gene encodes CDR1 SGHVS and CDR2 FNYEAQ. The CDR3 consists of 10 residues. TCRdb itself ran the reads through MiXCR, one entry per CDR3 protein. This sample carries about 300,000 distinct CDR3 sequences, about 9.1% of them seen once, and the ten largest clones take over 2.5%. The rearrangement joins TRBV7-6 to TRBJ1-2; no firm D call. The receptor's source is a human donor in good health (CMV status not recorded). Some clones in this sample may be carry-over from other donors' samples. The sample was PBMCs. The CDR3 coding sequence is TGTGCCTGCAGCTTAGGAGACTACACCTTC. This sequence encodes CACSLGDYTF.